This T cell receptor beta chain was recorded in a study of technical replicates of blood from a few donors. Trimming took 4 bases from V and 2 from J, leaving 9 bases between them. Germline CDR1 is SGDLS and CDR2 is YYNGEE. CDR3 length: 13 residues. This clone has only a few counts. Profiled with immunoSEQ multiplex PCR; TCRdb holds only in-frame clones, not every one. The sample consists of fewer than 95,000 clones, approximately 94% of them appearing once. The gene calls are TRBV9 and TRBJ1-1; perhaps TRBD1 as D (5 bases). The sequenced material came from T cells isolated from PBMCs. The receptor was derived from a human donor in good health. This chain's CDR3 is CASSFDSNTEAFF. CDR3 DNA: TGTGCCAGCAGCTTTGACAGTAACACTGAAGCTTTCTTT.